This T cell receptor beta chain originates from a study of blood T cell repertoires in COVID-19. On the study more broadly: Samples came from the United States, Italy and Spain, spanning acute and convalescent COVID-19. The cDNA or gDNA used as material had been derived from T cells, B-cell-depleted T cells, or PBMCs.

The participants were between roughly 18 and 89 years old and came from about two dozen US areas. What the recovered Cohort 3 donors had was two negative PCRs, clearance, or symptom resolution. Using immunoSEQ multiplex PCR, the repertoire was profiled, and TCRdb retains in-frame clones only, with some absent. The sample consists of roughly 250,000 clones, just over 90% of them appearing once. In germline, CDR1 is SGHTA, CDR2 FQGNSA. The length of the CDR3 is 14 residues. V was cut by 5 bases and J by 5 bases, with 13 bases left in between. The rearrangement links TRBV7-2 to TRBJ1-5; perhaps TRBD1 as D (5 bases). The receptor comes from a woman younger than 30 who had recovered from COVID-19. Sequenced material: PBMCs or T cells enriched from blood (not recorded which). CDR3 DNA sequence: TGTGCCAGCAGCCCCAGGGTAGGGGATCAGCCCCAGCATTTT. It specifies CASSPRVGDQPQHF.